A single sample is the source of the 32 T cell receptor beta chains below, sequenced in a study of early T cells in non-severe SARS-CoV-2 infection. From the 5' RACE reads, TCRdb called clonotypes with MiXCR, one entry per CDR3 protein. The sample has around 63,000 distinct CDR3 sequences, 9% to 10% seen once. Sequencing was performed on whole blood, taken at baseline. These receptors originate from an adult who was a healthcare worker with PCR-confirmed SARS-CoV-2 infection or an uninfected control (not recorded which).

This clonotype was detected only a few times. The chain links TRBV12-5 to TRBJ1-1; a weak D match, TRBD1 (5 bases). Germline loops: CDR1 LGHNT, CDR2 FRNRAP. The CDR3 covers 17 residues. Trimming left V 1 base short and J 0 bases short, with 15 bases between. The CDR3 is CASGLGPQRGLNTEAFF. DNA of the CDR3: TGTGCTAGTGGTTTGGGCCCCCAGAGGGGCTTGAACACTGAAGCTTTCTTT.

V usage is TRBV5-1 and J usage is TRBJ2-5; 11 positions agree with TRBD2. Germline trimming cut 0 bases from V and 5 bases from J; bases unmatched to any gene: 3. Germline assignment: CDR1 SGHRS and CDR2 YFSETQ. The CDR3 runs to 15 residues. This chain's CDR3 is CASSLGLAGTETQYF. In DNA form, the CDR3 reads TGCGCCAGCAGCTTGGGACTAGCGGGAACTGAGACCCAGTACTTC. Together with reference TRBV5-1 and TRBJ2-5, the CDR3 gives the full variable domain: KAGVTQTPRYLIKTRGQQVTLSCSPISGHRSVSWYQQTPGQGLQFLFEYFSETQRNKGNFPGRFSGRQFSNSRSEMNVSTLELGDSALYLCASSLGLAGTETQYFGPGTRLLVL.

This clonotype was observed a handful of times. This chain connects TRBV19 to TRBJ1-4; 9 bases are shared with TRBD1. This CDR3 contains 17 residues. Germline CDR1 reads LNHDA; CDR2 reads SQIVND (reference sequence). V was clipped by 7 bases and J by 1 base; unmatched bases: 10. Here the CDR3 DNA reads TGTGCCAGTATGGGGACAGGGAGAATGAAAACTAATGAAAAACTGTTTTTT. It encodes CASMGTGRMKTNEKLFF. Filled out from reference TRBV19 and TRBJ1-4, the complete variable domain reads DGGITQSPKYLFRKEGQNVTLSCEQNLNHDAMYWYRQDPGQGLRLIYYSQIVNDFQKGDIAEGYSVSREKKESFPLTVTSAQKNPTAFYLCASMGTGRMKTNEKLFFGSGTQLSVL.

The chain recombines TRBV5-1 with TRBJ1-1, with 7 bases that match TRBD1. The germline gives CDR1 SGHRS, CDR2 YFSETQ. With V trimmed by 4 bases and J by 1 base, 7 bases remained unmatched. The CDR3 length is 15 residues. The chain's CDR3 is CASSRETGRNTEAFF. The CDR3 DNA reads TGCGCCAGCAGCAGGGAGACAGGGAGGAACACTGAAGCTTTCTTT.

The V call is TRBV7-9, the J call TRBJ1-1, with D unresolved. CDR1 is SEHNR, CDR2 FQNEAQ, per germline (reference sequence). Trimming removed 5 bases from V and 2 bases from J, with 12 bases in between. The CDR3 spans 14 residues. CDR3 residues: CASSQMAGNTEAFF. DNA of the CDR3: TGTGCCAGCAGCCAAATGGCAGGCAACACTGAAGCTTTCTTT.

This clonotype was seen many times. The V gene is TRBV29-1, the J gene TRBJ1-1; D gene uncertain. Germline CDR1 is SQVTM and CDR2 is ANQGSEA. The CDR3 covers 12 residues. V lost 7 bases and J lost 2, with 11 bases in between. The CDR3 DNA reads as TGCAGCGGGTTTAACCTCAACACTGAAGCTTTCTTT. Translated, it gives CSGFNLNTEAFF.

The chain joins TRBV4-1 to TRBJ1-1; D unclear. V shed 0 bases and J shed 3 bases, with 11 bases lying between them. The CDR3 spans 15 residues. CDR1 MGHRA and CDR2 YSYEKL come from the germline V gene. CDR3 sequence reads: CASSQDAGRYTEAFF. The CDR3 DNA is TGCGCCAGCAGCCAAGATGCGGGGAGGTACACTGAAGCTTTCTTT.

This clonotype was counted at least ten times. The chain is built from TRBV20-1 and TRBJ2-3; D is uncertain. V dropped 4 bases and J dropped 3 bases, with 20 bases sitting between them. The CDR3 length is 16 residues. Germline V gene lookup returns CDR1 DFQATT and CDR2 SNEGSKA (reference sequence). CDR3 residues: CSATSPTSHTTDTQYF. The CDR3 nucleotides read TGCAGTGCTACATCACCGACTTCTCATACAACAGATACGCAGTATTTT.

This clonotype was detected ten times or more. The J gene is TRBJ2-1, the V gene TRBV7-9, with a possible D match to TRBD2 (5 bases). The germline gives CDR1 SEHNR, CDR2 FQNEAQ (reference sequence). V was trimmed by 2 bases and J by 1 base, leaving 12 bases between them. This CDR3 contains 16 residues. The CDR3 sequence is CASSLRRAASYNEQFF. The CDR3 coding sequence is TGTGCCAGCAGCTTAAGGAGAGCGGCTTCCTACAATGAGCAGTTCTTC.

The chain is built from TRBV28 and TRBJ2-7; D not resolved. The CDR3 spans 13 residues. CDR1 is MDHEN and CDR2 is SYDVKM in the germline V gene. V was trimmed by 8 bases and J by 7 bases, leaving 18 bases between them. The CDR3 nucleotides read TGTGCCAGCTTGGACGGAGCTAGTTGGGAGCAGTACTTC. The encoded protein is CASLDGASWEQYF. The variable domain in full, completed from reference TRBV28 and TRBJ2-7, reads DVKVTQSSRYLVKRTGEKVFLECVQDMDHENMFWYRQDPGLGLRLIYFSYDVKMKEKGDIPEGYSVSREKKERFSLILESASTNQTSMYLCASLDGASWEQYFGPGTRLTVT.

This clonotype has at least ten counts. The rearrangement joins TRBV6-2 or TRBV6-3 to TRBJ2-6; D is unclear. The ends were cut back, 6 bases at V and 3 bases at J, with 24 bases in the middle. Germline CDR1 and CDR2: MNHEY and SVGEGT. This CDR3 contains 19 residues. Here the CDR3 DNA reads TGTGCCAGCAGCCGAAGTTACCTTATAAGGGCGCTTGGGGCCAACGTCCTGACTTTC. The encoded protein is CASSRSYLIRALGANVLTF.

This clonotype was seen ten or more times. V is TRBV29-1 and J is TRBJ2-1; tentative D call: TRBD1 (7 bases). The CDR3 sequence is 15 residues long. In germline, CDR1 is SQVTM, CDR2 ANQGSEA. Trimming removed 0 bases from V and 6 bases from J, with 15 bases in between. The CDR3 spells CSVEDLGRGANEQFF. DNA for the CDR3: TGCAGCGTTGAAGATCTCGGCAGGGGGGCCAATGAGCAGTTCTTC.

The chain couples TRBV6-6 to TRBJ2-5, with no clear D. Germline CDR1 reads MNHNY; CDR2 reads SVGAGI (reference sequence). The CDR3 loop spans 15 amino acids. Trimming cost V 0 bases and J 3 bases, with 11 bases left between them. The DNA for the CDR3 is TGTGCCAGCAGTTACTCCAGAGCTTACAAAGAGACCCAGTACTTC. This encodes CASSYSRAYKETQYF.

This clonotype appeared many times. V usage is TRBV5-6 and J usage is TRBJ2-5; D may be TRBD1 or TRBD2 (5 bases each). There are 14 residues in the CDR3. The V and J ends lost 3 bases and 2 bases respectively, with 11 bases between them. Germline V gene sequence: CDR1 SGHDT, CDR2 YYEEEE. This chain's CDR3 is CASSSPGRQETQYF. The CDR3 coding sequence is TGTGCCAGCAGCTCACCGGGACGGCAAGAGACCCAGTACTTC. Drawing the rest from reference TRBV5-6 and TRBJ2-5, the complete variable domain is DAGVTQSPTHLIKTRGQQVTLRCSPKSGHDTVSWYQQALGQGPQFIFQYYEEEERQRGNFPDRFSGHQFPNYSSELNVNALLLGDSALYLCASSSPGRQETQYFGPGTRLLVL.

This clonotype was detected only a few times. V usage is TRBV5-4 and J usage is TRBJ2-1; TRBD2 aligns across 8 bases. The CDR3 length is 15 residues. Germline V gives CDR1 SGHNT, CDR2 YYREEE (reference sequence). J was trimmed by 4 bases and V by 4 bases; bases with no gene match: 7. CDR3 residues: CASSTTSGPYNEQFF. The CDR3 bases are TGTGCCAGCAGCACCACTAGCGGCCCTTACAATGAGCAGTTCTTC. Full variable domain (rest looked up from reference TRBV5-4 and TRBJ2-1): ETGVTQSPTHLIKTRGQQVTLRCSSQSGHNTVSWYQQALGQGPQFIFQYYREEENGRGNFPPRFSGLQFPNYSSELNVNALELDDSALYLCASSTTSGPYNEQFFGPGTRLTVL.

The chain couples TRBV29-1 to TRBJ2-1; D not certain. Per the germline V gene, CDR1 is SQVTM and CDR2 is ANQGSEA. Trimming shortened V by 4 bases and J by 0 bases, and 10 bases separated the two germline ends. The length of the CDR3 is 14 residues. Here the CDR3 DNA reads TGCAGCGTTGTCTGGCTCAGCTCCTACAATGAGCAGTTCTTC. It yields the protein CSVVWLSSYNEQFF.

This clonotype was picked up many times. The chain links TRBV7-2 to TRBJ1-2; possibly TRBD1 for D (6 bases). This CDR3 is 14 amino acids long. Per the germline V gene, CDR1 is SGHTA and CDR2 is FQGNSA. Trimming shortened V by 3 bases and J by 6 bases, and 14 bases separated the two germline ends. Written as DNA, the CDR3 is TGTGCCAGCAGCTTCCGGAAGGCAGGGGATGGCTACACCTTC. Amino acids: CASSFRKAGDGYTF.

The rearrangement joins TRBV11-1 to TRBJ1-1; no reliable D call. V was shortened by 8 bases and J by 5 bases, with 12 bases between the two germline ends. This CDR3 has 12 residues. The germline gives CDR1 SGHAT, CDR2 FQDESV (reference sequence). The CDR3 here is CASGIRGTEAFF. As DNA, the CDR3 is TGTGCCAGCGGGATTAGAGGAACTGAAGCTTTCTTT.

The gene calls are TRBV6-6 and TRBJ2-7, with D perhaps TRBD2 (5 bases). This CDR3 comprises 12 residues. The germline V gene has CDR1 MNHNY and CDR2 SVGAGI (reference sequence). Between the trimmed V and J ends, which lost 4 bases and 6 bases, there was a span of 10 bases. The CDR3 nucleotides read TGTGCCAGCAGTTGGTCGGGGAGCGAGCAGTACTTC. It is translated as CASSWSGSEQYF.

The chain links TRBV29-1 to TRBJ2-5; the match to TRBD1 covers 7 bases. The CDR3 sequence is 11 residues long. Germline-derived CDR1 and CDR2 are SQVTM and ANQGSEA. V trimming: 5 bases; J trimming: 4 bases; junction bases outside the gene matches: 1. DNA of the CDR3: TGCAGCGTTAACAGGGGAGAGACCCAGTACTTC. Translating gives CSVNRGETQYF.

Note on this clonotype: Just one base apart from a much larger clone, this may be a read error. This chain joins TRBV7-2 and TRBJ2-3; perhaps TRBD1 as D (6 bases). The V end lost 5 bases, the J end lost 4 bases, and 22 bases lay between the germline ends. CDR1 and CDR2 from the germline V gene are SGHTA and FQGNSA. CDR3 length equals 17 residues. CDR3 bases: TGTACCAGCAGCGCTGTTGGACCGGGACACTTTCCAGATACGCAGTATTTT. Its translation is CTSSAVGPGHFPDTQYF.

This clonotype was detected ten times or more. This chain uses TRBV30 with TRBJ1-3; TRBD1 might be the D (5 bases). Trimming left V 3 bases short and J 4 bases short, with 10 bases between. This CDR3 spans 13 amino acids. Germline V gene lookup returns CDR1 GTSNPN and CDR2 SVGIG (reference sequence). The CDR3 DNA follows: TGTGCCTGGAGGTCGGCAGGGGGAAACACCATATATTTT. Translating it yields CAWRSAGGNTIYF.

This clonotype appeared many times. CDR3 in amino acids: CSARDSSGVSYEQYF. For the CDR3, the DNA is TGCAGTGCTAGAGATTCTAGCGGCGTTTCCTACGAGCAGTACTTC. The chain is built from TRBV20-1 and TRBJ2-7; 7 positions match TRBD2. The CDR3 length is 15 residues. Per the germline V gene, CDR1 is DFQATT and CDR2 is SNEGSKA (reference sequence). V was pared by 0 bases and J by 1 base, with 6 bases of the junction left unmatched.

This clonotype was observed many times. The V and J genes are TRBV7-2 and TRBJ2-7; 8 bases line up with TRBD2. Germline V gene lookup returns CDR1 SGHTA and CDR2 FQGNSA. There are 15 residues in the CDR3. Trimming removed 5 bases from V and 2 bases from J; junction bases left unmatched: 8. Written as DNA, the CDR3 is TGTGCCAGCAGCCTAGTGGGCGGGGGGACCTACGAGCAGTACTTC. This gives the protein CASSLVGGGTYEQYF. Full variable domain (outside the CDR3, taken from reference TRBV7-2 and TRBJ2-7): GAGVSQSPSNKVTEKGKDVELRCDPISGHTALYWYRQSLGQGLEFLIYFQGNSAPDKSGLPSDRFSAERTGGSVSTLTIQRTQQEDSAVYLCASSLVGGGTYEQYFGPGTRLTVT.

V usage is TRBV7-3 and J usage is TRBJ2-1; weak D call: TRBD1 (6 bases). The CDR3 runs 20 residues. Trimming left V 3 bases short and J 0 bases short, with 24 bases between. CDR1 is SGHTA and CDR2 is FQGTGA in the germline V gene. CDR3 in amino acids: CASSFRAPPRQASSYNEQFF. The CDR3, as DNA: TGTGCCAGCAGCTTTAGAGCCCCCCCCAGACAGGCGAGCTCCTACAATGAGCAGTTCTTC. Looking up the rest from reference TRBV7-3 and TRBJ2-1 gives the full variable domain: GAGVSQTPSNKVTEKGKYVELRCDPISGHTALYWYRQSLGQGPEFLIYFQGTGAADDSGLPNDRFFAVRPEGSVSTLKIQRTERGDSAVYLCASSFRAPPRQASSYNEQFFGPGTRLTVL.

The CDR3 DNA follows: TGTGCCAGCAGTTTGGCCCCGGAACTGTACTTC. This gives the protein CASSLAPELYF. V gene TRBV12-3 or TRBV12-4 combines with J gene TRBJ2-7; D call uncertain. The CDR3 is made up of 11 amino acids. V gave up 3 bases and J gave up 12 bases, with 12 bases separating them.

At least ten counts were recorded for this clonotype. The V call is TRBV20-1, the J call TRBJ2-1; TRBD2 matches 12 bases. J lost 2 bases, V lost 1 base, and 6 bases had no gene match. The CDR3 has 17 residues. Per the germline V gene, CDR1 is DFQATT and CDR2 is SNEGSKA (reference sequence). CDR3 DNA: TGCAGTGCTAGAGGACTAGCGGGAGTATGGACCTACAATGAGCAGTTCTTC. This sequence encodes CSARGLAGVWTYNEQFF.

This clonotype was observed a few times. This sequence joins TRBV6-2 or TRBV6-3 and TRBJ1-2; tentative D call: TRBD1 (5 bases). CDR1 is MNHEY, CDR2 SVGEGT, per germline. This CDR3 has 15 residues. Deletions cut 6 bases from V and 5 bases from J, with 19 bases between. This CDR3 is CASSDLPTGKYGYTF. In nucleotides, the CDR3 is TGTGCCAGCAGCGACCTACCTACAGGAAAATATGGCTACACCTTC.

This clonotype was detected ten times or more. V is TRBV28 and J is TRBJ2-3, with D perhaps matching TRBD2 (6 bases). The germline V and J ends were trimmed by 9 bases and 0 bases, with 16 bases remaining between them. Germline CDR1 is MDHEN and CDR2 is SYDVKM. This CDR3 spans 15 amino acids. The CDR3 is CASIGASVSTDTQYF. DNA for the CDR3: TGTGCCAGTATAGGGGCTAGCGTTAGCACAGATACGCAGTATTTT.

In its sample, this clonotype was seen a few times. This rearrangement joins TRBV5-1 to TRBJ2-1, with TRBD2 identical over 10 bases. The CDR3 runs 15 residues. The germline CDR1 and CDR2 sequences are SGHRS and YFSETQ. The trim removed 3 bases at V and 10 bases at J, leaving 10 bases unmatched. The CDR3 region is CASSSGTSALGEQFF. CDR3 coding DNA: TGCGCCAGCAGCTCCGGGACTAGCGCTCTCGGGGAGCAGTTCTTC.

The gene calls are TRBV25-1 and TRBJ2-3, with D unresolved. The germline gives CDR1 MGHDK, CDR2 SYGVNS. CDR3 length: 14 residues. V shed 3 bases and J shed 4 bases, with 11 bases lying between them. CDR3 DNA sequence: TGTGCCAGCAGTGACTGGGCCAGCGCAGATACGCAGTATTTT. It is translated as CASSDWASADTQYF. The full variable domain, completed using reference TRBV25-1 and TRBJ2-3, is EADIYQTPRYLVIGTGKKITLECSQTMGHDKMYWYQQDPGMELHLIHYSYGVNSTEKGDLSSESTVSRIRTEHFPLTLESARPSHTSQYLCASSDWASADTQYFGPGTRLTVL.

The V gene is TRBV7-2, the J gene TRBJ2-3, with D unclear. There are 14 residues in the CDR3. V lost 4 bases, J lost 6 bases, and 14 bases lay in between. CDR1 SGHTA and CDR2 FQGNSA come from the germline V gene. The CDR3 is CASSSMWPPDTQYF. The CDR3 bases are TGTGCCAGCAGCTCTATGTGGCCGCCGGATACGCAGTATTTT.